These 13 T cell receptor beta chains share one sample of origin, sequenced in a study of cytotoxic CD8 clonotypes in ibrutinib-treated CLL. Sequencing used immunoSEQ multiplex PCR; TCRdb keeps in-frame clones, though not all of them. The sample holds 110,000 to 150,000 clones, around three quarters seen once. The sequencing here drew on PBMCs, taken after 12 months of ibrutinib treatment. Receptor source: a human donor with chronic lymphocytic leukemia.

The V and J genes are TRBV10-3 and TRBJ2-7, with D uncertain. CDR3 length: 14 residues. The germline V gene encodes CDR1 ENHRY and CDR2 SYGVKD. V was cut by 0 bases and J by 6 bases, with 12 bases left in between. This CDR3 is CAISESSPRSEQYF. The CDR3 DNA follows: TGTGCCATCAGTGAGTCATCCCCTAGAAGCGAGCAGTACTTC.

The chain carries TRBV29-1 and TRBJ2-3; 7 bases agree with TRBD2. The J segment lost 6 bases and the V segment lost 2 bases, leaving 14 bases of the junction unmatched. The V gene's germline CDR1 is SQVTM and CDR2 ANQGSEA. The CDR3 has 16 amino acids. This CDR3 reads CSVEWGRDPFLDTQYF. Written as DNA, the CDR3 is TGCAGCGTTGAATGGGGGAGGGACCCATTTTTGGATACGCAGTATTTT.

This clone turned up a few times. The chain couples TRBV18 to TRBJ2-7; D might be TRBD1 (5 bases). This CDR3 region has 14 residues. CDR1 KGHSH and CDR2 LQKENI come from the germline V gene. V shed 0 bases and J shed 3 bases, with 9 bases lying between them. CDR3 loop: CASSPPSRVYEQYF. DNA for the CDR3: TGTGCCAGCTCACCACCGAGCAGGGTCTACGAGCAGTACTTC.

The chain uses TRBV6-6 and TRBJ1-2; D remains unclear. Between the trimmed V and J ends, which lost 6 bases and 3 bases, there was a span of 14 bases. In germline, CDR1 is MNHNY, CDR2 SVGAGI (reference sequence). The CDR3 is 14 residues long. CDR3 nucleotide sequence: TGTGCCAGCAGCCCTCCGGGTTTTGACTATGGCTACACCTTC. It yields the protein CASSPPGFDYGYTF.

The gene calls are TRBV28 and TRBJ1-5; possible D gene TRBD1, 5 bases. The V end lost 5 bases, the J end lost 6 bases, and 17 bases lay between the germline ends. Germline CDR1 MDHEN, CDR2 SYDVKM. This CDR3 has 15 residues. CDR3 sequence reads: CASSPPGLRIQPQHF. The CDR3 coding sequence is TGTGCCAGCAGTCCCCCAGGGTTGAGGATTCAGCCCCAGCATTTT.

The chain has TRBV27 and TRBJ2-7; no reliable D call. Germline V lookup: CDR1 MNHEY, CDR2 SMNVEV (reference sequence). This CDR3 has 15 residues. Trimming took off 0 bases at V and 3 bases at J, with 12 bases between the two ends. The chain's CDR3 is CASSLSPLPNYEQYF. The CDR3 bases are TGTGCCAGCAGTTTATCCCCCCTCCCAAACTACGAGCAGTACTTC.

About this clone: Compared with germline, one end of the junction differs, possibly owing to a read error. V and J are TRBV7-2 and TRBJ1-1; no reliable D call. The CDR3 is 13 residues long. Germline V gene lookup returns CDR1 SGHTA and CDR2 FQGNSA. CDR3 DNA: TGTGCCAGCAGCGTAGCGGTTAACACTGAAGCTTTCTTT. Protein product: CASSVAVNTEAFF.

This clone showed up just once. The rearrangement links TRBV4-2 to TRBJ2-5; TRBD2 agrees at 13 bases. V was pared by 3 bases and J by 5 bases, with 18 bases of the junction left unmatched. The CDR3 covers 20 residues. Per germline, CDR1 LGHNA and CDR2 YNFKEQ. The CDR3, as DNA: TGTGCCAGCAGCCACCCCTACCAGGGGAGCGGACTAGCGGGAGAGGAGACCCAGTACTTC. Amino acids: CASSHPYQGSGLAGEETQYF.

This clone came up once. The V and J genes are TRBV25-1 and TRBJ1-1; tentatively, D is TRBD1 (5 bases). The V end lost 7 bases, the J end lost 6 bases, and 18 bases lay between the germline ends. Per the germline V gene, CDR1 is MGHDK and CDR2 is SYGVNS. This CDR3 contains 14 residues. The CDR3: CASTRVGQSPEAFF. DNA for the CDR3: TGTGCCAGCACCAGGGTCGGCCAAAGCCCTGAAGCTTTCTTT.

The rearrangement joins TRBV6-5 to TRBJ2-1; D is ambiguous. Germline CDR1 MNHEY, CDR2 SVGAGI. Trimming cost V 6 bases and J 7 bases, with 10 bases left between them. This CDR3 spans 12 amino acids. The CDR3 protein is CASSPTTNEQFF. In nucleotides, the CDR3 is TGTGCCAGCAGCCCCACGACTAATGAGCAGTTCTTC.

A single count supports this clone. The chain carries TRBV7-6 and TRBJ1-1, with 7 nucleotides matching TRBD1. Trimming took 7 bases from V and 1 from J; bases not matched to a gene: 6. This CDR3 contains 14 residues. Looked up from germline, CDR1 is SGHVS and CDR2 is FNYEAQ. The CDR3: CASKEGGSNTEAFF. CDR3 DNA: TGTGCCAGCAAAGAAGGGGGCTCGAACACTGAAGCTTTCTTT.

The chain has TRBV7-8 and TRBJ1-4; 9 bases match TRBD1. The CDR3 spans 14 residues. The junction had 5 bases not matched to a gene; V was cut back by 4 bases and J by 8 bases. CDR1 is SGHVS and CDR2 is FQNEAQ in the germline V gene. CDR3 loop: CASSWDRVEEKLFF. CDR3 nucleotides: TGTGCCAGCAGCTGGGACAGGGTTGAGGAAAAACTGTTTTTT.

CDR3: CASSLGTSLGEQFF. The CDR3 nucleotides are TGCGCCAGCAGCTTAGGGACTAGCCTGGGTGAGCAGTTCTTC. V usage is TRBV5-1 and J usage is TRBJ2-1; 9 nucleotides align to TRBD2. V was pared by 2 bases and J by 9 bases, with 6 bases of the junction left unmatched. The CDR3 is 14 residues long. CDR1 SGHRS and CDR2 YFSETQ come from the germline V gene.